This entry lists 32 T cell receptor beta chains sequenced from one sample in a study of T cell responses to AZD1222 COVID-19 vaccine. Data came from immunoSEQ multiplex PCR; TCRdb stores just in-frame clones and leaves some out. The data show over 150,000 clones, 80% to 95% seen once. Sequenced here: peripheral blood, sampled 28 days after the second AZD1222 dose. The receptors were sampled from an adult who received the AZD1222 COVID-19 vaccine.

The J gene is TRBJ1-3, the V gene TRBV7-3; possibly TRBD1 for D (6 bases). The CDR3 contains 14 residues. Trimming took 0 bases from V and 4 from J, leaving 7 bases between them. The V gene's germline CDR1 is SGHTA and CDR2 FQGTGA. CDR3 residues: CASSLTGGGNTIYF. The CDR3 bases are TGTGCCAGCAGCTTAACTGGGGGCGGAAACACCATATATTTT.

CDR3 sequence (DNA): TGTGCCAGCAGCGTCGTCATCGGGGTGGGCACTGAAGCTTTCTTT. Translated, it gives CASSVVIGVGTEAFF. The V call is TRBV14, the J call TRBJ1-1; D not certain. Germline loops: CDR1 SGHDN, CDR2 FVKESK. V was clipped by 5 bases and J by 4 bases, with 17 bases between them. This CDR3 spans 15 amino acids.

V usage is TRBV28 and J usage is TRBJ1-6; 7 bases are shared with TRBD1. The germline V gene encodes CDR1 MDHEN and CDR2 SYDVKM. The V gene end was trimmed by 6 bases and the J gene end by 11 bases; junction bases not matched to a gene: 10. CDR3 length: 14 residues. CDR3 sequence: CASSPATGRPPLHF. CDR3 nucleotides: TGTGCCAGCAGCCCAGCGACAGGGCGTCCACCCCTCCACTTT.

This chain uses TRBV9 with TRBJ1-6; 7 nucleotides match TRBD1. Unmatched junction bases numbered 4, after V lost 3 bases and J lost 4 bases. The CDR3 has 15 amino acids. Germline lookup yields CDR1 SGDLS and CDR2 YYNGEE. The CDR3: CASSAEGAYNSPLHF. The DNA of the CDR3 is TGTGCCAGCAGCGCAGAGGGGGCGTATAATTCACCCCTCCACTTT. Full variable domain (outside the CDR3, taken from reference TRBV9 and TRBJ1-6): DSGVTQTPKHLITATGQRVTLRCSPRSGDLSVYWYQQSLDQGLQFLIQYYNGEERAKGNILERFSAQQFPDLHSELNLSSLELGDSALYFCASSAEGAYNSPLHFGNGTRLTVT.

The V call is TRBV6-4, the J call TRBJ2-1; the match to TRBD2 covers 12 bases. CDR1 and CDR2 from the germline V gene are MRHNA and SNTAGT. V shed 5 bases and J 9 bases; nucleotides not matched to a gene: 8. This CDR3 has 15 amino acids. The CDR3 here is CASSLTSGSTSEQFF. CDR3 coding DNA: TGTGCCAGCAGTCTGACTAGCGGGAGTACCAGTGAGCAGTTCTTC.

V usage is TRBV6-5 and J usage is TRBJ1-5; 7 nucleotides match TRBD1. This CDR3 has 14 amino acids. Trimming at V came to 4 bases and at J to 6 bases, leaving 6 bases not matched to a gene. Germline V gene data show CDR1 as MNHEY and CDR2 as SVGAGI. CDR3 DNA sequence: TGTGCCAGCAGTTTAATACAGGGGAGTCAGCCCCAGCATTTT. Translation: CASSLIQGSQPQHF.

The chain carries TRBV28 and TRBJ1-5; D uncertain. CDR1 and CDR2 from the germline V gene are MDHEN and SYDVKM. Trimming stripped 5 bases from V and 1 base from J, with 3 bases between. The CDR3 runs to 12 residues. The CDR3 protein is CASSRSNQPQHF. The CDR3 DNA is TGTGCCAGCAGTCGGAGCAATCAGCCCCAGCATTTT.

The rearrangement uses TRBV5-3 and TRBJ2-2; 7 bases match TRBD1. TRBV5-3 carries the ORF label, with uncertain function. V shed 4 bases and J 1 base; nucleotides not matched to a gene: 7. The CDR3 contains 16 residues. The DNA of the CDR3 is TGTGCCAGAAGCGTACGACAGGGAAGGAACACCGGGGAGCTGTTTTTT. It codes for CARSVRQGRNTGELFF.

The chain is built from TRBV6-5 and TRBJ2-1, with 9 bases matching TRBD1. This CDR3 has 15 amino acids. Germline loops: CDR1 MNHEY, CDR2 SVGAGI. V lost 6 bases, J lost 7 bases, and 10 bases stayed unmatched. CDR3 nucleotides: TGTGCCAGCAGCGCACAGGGGGCGCTTAATAATGAGCAGTTCTTC. Its protein is CASSAQGALNNEQFF.

The chain recombines TRBV28 with TRBJ2-3; no firm D call. The CDR3 totals 12 residues. The germline CDR1 and CDR2 sequences are MDHEN and SYDVKM. V lost 4 bases and J lost 6, with 8 bases in between. The CDR3 reads CASSSIGDTQYF. CDR3 bases: TGTGCCAGCAGTTCCATAGGGGATACGCAGTATTTT.

The chain recombines TRBV19 with TRBJ2-2, with no clear D. Deletions cut 3 bases from V and 4 bases from J, with 6 bases between. From germline, CDR1 is LNHDA and CDR2 SQIVND (reference sequence). The CDR3 contains 13 residues. CDR3 sequence (DNA): TGTGCCAGTAGTATCGTGGGCACCGGGGAGCTGTTTTTT. Amino acids: CASSIVGTGELFF.

The chain carries TRBV5-1 and TRBJ2-7, with D possibly being TRBD1 or TRBD2 (6 bases each). V was cut by 2 bases and J by 7 bases, with 13 bases left in between. Germline CDR1 SGHRS, CDR2 YFSETQ. The CDR3 is made up of 13 amino acids. The CDR3 sequence: CASSLAGQGEQYF. The CDR3 DNA follows: TGCGCCAGCAGCTTAGCGGGCCAGGGGGAGCAGTACTTC.

This rearrangement joins TRBV2 to TRBJ1-1, with D possibly matching TRBD1 (6 bases). Germline-derived CDR1 and CDR2 are SNHLY and FYNNEI. Trimming removed 6 bases from V and 7 bases from J, with 12 bases in between. This CDR3 is 12 amino acids long. CDR3 coding DNA: TGTGCCAGCAGACCGGGGGCTAGTGAAGCTTTCTTT. Protein product: CASRPGASEAFF.

The chain uses TRBV7-2 and TRBJ1-1; D remains ambiguous. This CDR3 has 13 amino acids. V was pared by 4 bases and J by 1 base, with 7 bases between. The germline V gene has CDR1 SGHTA and CDR2 FQGNSA. CDR3 sequence reads: CASSSRSNTEAFF. As DNA, the CDR3 is TGTGCCAGCAGCTCCCGCTCGAACACTGAAGCTTTCTTT.

This chain uses TRBV27 with TRBJ2-5; a weak D match, TRBD2 (6 bases). Germline-derived CDR1 and CDR2 are MNHEY and SMNVEV (reference sequence). CDR3 length: 15 residues. The V end lost 3 bases, the J end lost 4 bases, and 15 bases lay between the germline ends. The DNA for the CDR3 is TGTGCCAGCAGTTTCCGGGGGACGGTAGGAGAGACCCAGTACTTC. Its protein product is CASSFRGTVGETQYF.

The V and J genes are TRBV18 and TRBJ1-2; 9 bases fit TRBD1. The CDR3 is made up of 13 amino acids. The trim removed 4 bases at V and 4 bases at J, leaving 1 base unmatched. The germline CDR1 and CDR2 sequences are KGHSH and LQKENI. The chain's CDR3 is CASSQGQGYGYTF. The CDR3 DNA reads as TGTGCCAGCTCACAGGGACAGGGCTATGGCTACACCTTC.

The rearrangement links TRBV19 to TRBJ1-5; D is unclear. The ends were cut back, 1 base at V and 5 bases at J, with 15 bases in the middle. Germline CDR1 LNHDA, CDR2 SQIVND (reference sequence). This CDR3 has 16 amino acids. CDR3 region: CASSIAKGKKYQPQHF. The CDR3 DNA follows: TGTGCCAGTAGTATAGCGAAAGGCAAAAAGTATCAGCCCCAGCATTTT.

The J gene is TRBJ1-1, the V gene TRBV5-4; TRBD1 is a possible D gene (6 bases). The CDR3 has 14 residues. The V gene lost 4 bases and the J gene lost 3 bases, with 13 bases spanning the gap. CDR1 is SGHNT, CDR2 YYREEE, per germline (reference sequence). The chain's CDR3 is CASSIKQGDTEAFF. The CDR3 DNA follows: TGTGCCAGCAGCATAAAACAGGGAGACACTGAAGCTTTCTTT.

The J gene is TRBJ2-2, the V gene TRBV5-4; TRBD2 might be the D (7 bases). This CDR3 comprises 15 residues. Germline values: CDR1 SGHNT, CDR2 YYREEE (reference sequence). Deletions cut 0 bases from V and 6 bases from J, with 12 bases between. In nucleotides, the CDR3 is TGTGCCAGCAGCTTGGAACTAGGGGGGGCCGGGGAGCTGTTTTTT. Translating it yields CASSLELGGAGELFF. The variable domain in full, with the rest retrieved from reference TRBV5-4 and TRBJ2-2, is ETGVTQSPTHLIKTRGQQVTLRCSSQSGHNTVSWYQQALGQGPQFIFQYYREEENGRGNFPPRFSGLQFPNYSSELNVNALELDDSALYLCASSLELGGAGELFFGEGSRLTVL.

This chain joins TRBV27 and TRBJ2-7; TRBD1 matches 7 bases. The germline V gene encodes CDR1 MNHEY and CDR2 SMNVEV (reference sequence). The CDR3 runs 15 residues. The trim removed 8 bases at V and 5 bases at J, leaving 15 bases unmatched. CDR3 amino acids: CASSSSGTVINEQYF. Here the CDR3 DNA reads TGTGCCAGCTCCTCGTCCGGGACAGTTATCAACGAGCAGTACTTC.

The CDR3 sequence: CASSRQGYYNEQFF. The CDR3 DNA reads TGTGCCAGCAGTAGACAGGGCTACTACAATGAGCAGTTCTTC. This rearrangement joins TRBV27 to TRBJ2-1; 7 bases are shared with TRBD1. Germline trimming cut 5 bases from V and 3 bases from J; bases unmatched to any gene: 4. Germline-derived CDR1 and CDR2 are MNHEY and SMNVEV (reference sequence). This CDR3 region has 14 residues.

CDR3 sequence (DNA): TGTGCCAGCAGTTTCGGTGACCGCTACACCTTC. It yields the protein CASSFGDRYTF. The chain uses TRBV5-5 and TRBJ1-2; D is unresolved. The CDR3 runs 11 residues. The germline CDR1 and CDR2 sequences are SGHKS and YYEKEE (reference sequence). V lost 5 bases, J lost 9 bases, and 11 bases lay in between. The full variable domain, in which reference TRBV5-5 and TRBJ1-2 provide the parts outside the CDR3, is DAGVTQSPTHLIKTRGQQVTLRCSPISGHKSVSWYQQVLGQGPQFIFQYYEKEERGRGNFPDRFSARQFPNYSSELNVNALLLGDSALYLCASSFGDRYTFGSGTRLTVV.

The rearrangement joins TRBV27 to TRBJ2-7; 7 nucleotides line up with TRBD1. CDR3 size: 14 residues. V trimming: 0 bases; J trimming: 5 bases; junction bases outside the gene matches: 4. Germline V gene data show CDR1 as MNHEY and CDR2 as SMNVEV (reference sequence). The CDR3 loop reads CASSLSGTVNEQYF. DNA of the CDR3: TGTGCCAGCAGTTTATCGGGGACAGTCAACGAGCAGTACTTC.

This clone was seen a single time. The rearrangement uses TRBV28 and TRBJ1-6; D unclear. The ends were cut back, 2 bases at V and 8 bases at J, with 7 bases in the middle. Per germline, CDR1 MDHEN and CDR2 SYDVKM. The CDR3 has 13 residues. CDR3 sequence: CASSLGSYSPLHF. The DNA of the CDR3 is TGTGCCAGCAGTTTAGGGTCCTATTCACCCCTCCACTTT.

The V call is TRBV11-2, the J call TRBJ1-2; D is perhaps TRBD1 (5 bases). The germline V gene encodes CDR1 SGHAT and CDR2 FQNNGV. The V end was cut by 0 bases, the J end by 4 bases, with 15 bases between. The CDR3 runs 16 residues. CDR3 DNA: TGTGCCAGCAGCTTAGATCGTCTGGGACCGAGCTATGGCTACACCTTC. Translating it yields CASSLDRLGPSYGYTF.

The V and J genes are TRBV6-4 and TRBJ1-2, with 9 bases fitting TRBD1. V lost 6 bases, J lost 4 bases, and 3 bases stayed unmatched. Germline V CDR1 and CDR2: MRHNA, SNTAGT. This CDR3 spans 13 amino acids. In DNA form, the CDR3 reads TGTGCCAGCAGCGCGACAGGGGGCTATGGCTACACCTTC. Its protein is CASSATGGYGYTF.

This clone has only one observation. V is TRBV18 and J is TRBJ2-7; no firm D call. This CDR3 is built from 14 residues. V lost 3 bases, J lost 0 bases, and 9 bases lay in between. Germline CDR1 reads KGHSH; CDR2 reads LQKENI. CDR3 in DNA: TGTGCCAGCTCACCGACAACAGTCTCCTACGAGCAGTACTTC. Translating it yields CASSPTTVSYEQYF.

CDR3 DNA: TGCGCCAGCAGCCAAGGTTTAGCGGGAGTGGTGGCAGATACGCAGTATTTT. Protein sequence: CASSQGLAGVVADTQYF. The V and J genes are TRBV4-3 and TRBJ2-3; 9 bases line up with TRBD2. The V gene end was trimmed by 1 base and the J gene end by 4 bases; junction bases not matched to a gene: 9. Germline values: CDR1 LGHNA, CDR2 YSLEER. This CDR3 contains 17 residues.

The CDR3 DNA reads as TGTGCCTGTAGACAGGGGTATGGCTACACCTTC. It translates to CACRQGYGYTF. The rearrangement joins TRBV30 to TRBJ1-2; TRBD1 aligns across 8 bases. CDR1 is GTSNPN, CDR2 SVGIG, per germline (reference sequence). The trim removed 6 bases at V and 5 bases at J, leaving 2 bases unmatched. This CDR3 contains 11 residues.

This clone was detected only once. The chain joins TRBV5-4 to TRBJ1-2; 8 bases map to TRBD1. This CDR3 is built from 14 residues. The germline gives CDR1 SGHNT, CDR2 YYREEE (reference sequence). Trimming at V came to 5 bases and at J to 4 bases, leaving 7 bases not matched to a gene. The CDR3 DNA follows: TGTGCCAGCAGTTTAGGACAGGGACTCTATGGCTACACCTTC. Its protein product is CASSLGQGLYGYTF. Full variable domain (remainder filled in from reference TRBV5-4 and TRBJ1-2): ETGVTQSPTHLIKTRGQQVTLRCSSQSGHNTVSWYQQALGQGPQFIFQYYREEENGRGNFPPRFSGLQFPNYSSELNVNALELDDSALYLCASSLGQGLYGYTFGSGTRLTVV.

This chain connects TRBV6-5 to TRBJ1-6; D perhaps matches TRBD1 (6 bases). The CDR3 is made up of 16 amino acids. Germline V gene data show CDR1 as MNHEY and CDR2 as SVGAGI. Trimming stripped 0 bases from V and 7 bases from J, with 13 bases between. This CDR3 reads CASSYSPGGGNSPLHF. CDR3 bases: TGTGCCAGCAGTTACTCGCCCGGGGGCGGAAATTCACCCCTCCACTTT.

The V call is TRBV27, the J call TRBJ1-3; 9 bases match TRBD1. This CDR3 is 15 amino acids long. V gave up 6 bases and J gave up 0 bases; unmatched junction bases: 3. The V gene's germline CDR1 is MNHEY and CDR2 SMNVEV (reference sequence). The CDR3 DNA is TGTGCCAGCAGCCGGACAGGGGCCTCTGGAAACACCATATATTTT. Encoded protein: CASSRTGASGNTIYF.